These T cell receptor beta chains were read from a single sample in a study of vaccination and CD4 T cells after COVID-19. TCRdb called the PCR reads again in MiXCR, with one record for every CDR3 protein. Of tens of thousands of distinct CDR3 sequences listed, approximately 40% were seen once; the top ten hold around 9.9%. No antigen has been identified for these receptors. Material: CD4+ T cells from blood, cultured in vitro. Every receptor here comes from a human donor who had recovered from COVID-19. CDR3s include the opening cysteine and the closing phenylalanine or tryptophan.

v_call	j_call	cdr3_aa
TRBV12-3/TRBV12-4	TRBJ2-3	CASSKALAGVTDTQYF
TRBV4-3	TRBJ2-3	CASSHTLLAGGHTDTQYF
TRBV20-1	TRBJ1-6	CSARDRGTGESPLHF
TRBV5-4	TRBJ2-7	CASSSAGGTYEQYF
TRBV11-3	TRBJ1-2	CASIRGAGGYTF
TRBV20-1	TRBJ2-2	CSARSLSLAGESGELFF
TRBV6-5	TRBJ2-7	CASSSGTGGTYEQYF
TRBV20-1	TRBJ2-1	CSAHGLAGGFDNEQFF
TRBV7-2	TRBJ2-3	CASSLIVDRGRDTQYF
TRBV20-1	TRBJ2-3	CSARERNRDTQYF
TRBV6-5	TRBJ2-7	CASSYRPPHRGGEQYF
TRBV6-1	TRBJ2-7	CASSVRVNHEQYF
TRBV27	TRBJ1-1	CASSLRTNTEAFF
TRBV6-5	TRBJ1-5	CASSYSGLHNQPQHF
TRBV5-3	TRBJ1-2	CARSFPYGQANYGYTF
TRBV20-1	TRBJ2-7	CSSGTGISYEQYF
TRBV6-5	TRBJ2-3	CASSYSQGQPHFTDTQYF
TRBV4-1	TRBJ1-3	CASSQDPGDEYTIYF
TRBV7-2	TRBJ2-2	CASSLFGTVNTGELFF
TRBV24-1	TRBJ2-3	CATSDPRASSTDTQYF
TRBV6-1	TRBJ1-1	CASRSGQGASEAFF
TRBV4-1	TRBJ2-1	CASSLSGVSYNEQFF
TRBV6-1	TRBJ1-2	CASSPTGYGYTF
TRBV15	TRBJ2-1	CATSRDWNEQFF
TRBV4-3	TRBJ1-2	CASSQDTPRSYGYTF
TRBV27	TRBJ2-5	CASSLGSTGETQYF
TRBV11-2	TRBJ2-5	CASSYQTETQYF
TRBV21-1	TRBJ1-5	CASSPRQHNQPRHF
TRBV6-1	TRBJ2-1	CASSEELLPEQFF
TRBV19	TRBJ1-1	CASSIQVNTEAFF
TRBV10-3	TRBJ1-1	CAISPGQGAGNTEAFF
TRBV20-1	TRBJ2-2	CSARPGTRVNTGELFF
TRBV19	TRBJ2-7	CASSTSGVYLYEQYF
TRBV6-1	TRBJ2-3	CATTMRAGGTDTQYF
TRBV7-8	TRBJ1-2	CASSLTNSYGYTF
TRBV6-5	TRBJ2-1	CASSYGEGGASYNEQFF
TRBV2	TRBJ1-2	CASIRSNGGGYTF
TRBV6-1	TRBJ1-2	CATVSNGQWRSYTF
TRBV28	TRBJ1-1	CASSGGGDTEAFF
TRBV7-3	TRBJ1-1	CASSPSGGAGAEAFF